Below, 25 T cell receptor beta chains from the same sample are listed, as sequenced in a study of radiotherapy plus CTLA-4 blockade in lung cancer. TCRdb's table, derived via immunoSEQ multiplex PCR, lists solely in-frame clones and lacks some. The repertoire holds tens of thousands of clones, with approximately 80% as singletons. The source material was peripheral blood, sampled from a patient treated with radiotherapy plus ipilimumab. These receptors came from a human donor with non-small cell lung cancer who had a complete response to radiotherapy plus ipilimumab.

This clone was counted once. V gene TRBV30 combines with J gene TRBJ1-6, with TRBD1 identical over 8 bases. Germline loops: CDR1 GTSNPN, CDR2 SVGIG (reference sequence). J gave up 10 bases and V 1 base, and 3 bases lay outside the gene matches. This CDR3 contains 13 residues. The CDR3 DNA reads as TGTGCCTGGAGTGCCGGACAGGGATCACCCCTCCACTTT. This codes for CAWSAGQGSPLHF. Full variable domain (remainder filled in from reference TRBV30 and TRBJ1-6): SQTIHQWPATLVQPVGSPLSLECTVEGTSNPNLYWYRQAAGRGLQLLFYSVGIGQISSEVPQNLSASRPQDRQFILSSKKLLLSDSGFYLCAWSAGQGSPLHFGNGTRLTVT.

V and J are TRBV4-1 and TRBJ2-1; TRBD2 matches at 7 bases. The germline V gene has CDR1 MGHRA and CDR2 YSYEKL. CDR3 length: 15 amino acids. V was pared by 3 bases and J by 4 bases, with 6 bases of the junction left unmatched. The CDR3 nucleotides read TGCGCCAGCAGCCATATTACTAGCGCGTACAATGAGCAGTTCTTC. As protein: CASSHITSAYNEQFF.

V usage is TRBV30 and J usage is TRBJ2-7, with D possibly TRBD2 on 5 matching bases. Trimming removed 8 bases from V and 1 base from J, with 18 bases in between. There are 14 residues in the CDR3. CDR1 and CDR2 (germline): GTSNPN, SVGIG (reference sequence). The CDR3 region has the DNA TGTGCCGATATCGCTATAGCGTTGTCCTACGAGCAGTACGTC. Its translation: CADIAIALSYEQYV.

The chain combines TRBV11-3 with TRBJ2-1; maybe TRBD2 (6 bases). Per germline, CDR1 SGHNT and CDR2 YENEEA. Trimming pared 2 bases from V and 7 bases from J, leaving 12 bases between. The CDR3 runs to 14 residues. CDR3 sequence reads: CASSLSLARNEQFF. For the CDR3, the DNA is TGTGCCAGCAGCTTATCACTAGCACGGAATGAGCAGTTCTTC.

The chain uses TRBV16 and TRBJ1-5; D is ambiguous. With 6 bases removed from V and 0 bases from J, the gap between germline ends came to 18 bases. Germline values: CDR1 KGHSY, CDR2 FQNENV. This CDR3 contains 17 residues. In nucleotides, the CDR3 is TGTGCCAGCAGAGCTGTTGGGCAGGACTATAGCAATCAGCCCCAGCATTTT. Protein sequence: CASRAVGQDYSNQPQHF. The complete variable domain, with remaining parts taken from reference TRBV16 and TRBJ1-5, reads GEEVAQTPKHLVRGEGQKAKLYCAPIKGHSYVFWYQQVLKNEFKFLISFQNENVFDETGMPKERFSAKCLPNSPCSLEIQATKLEDSAVYFCASRAVGQDYSNQPQHFGDGTRLSIL.

This clone was counted a single time. The chain carries TRBV6-6 and TRBJ2-3, with D tentatively TRBD1 (7 bases). Between the trimmed V and J ends, which lost 5 bases and 4 bases, there was a span of 19 bases. This CDR3 has 16 residues. The germline V gene has CDR1 MNHNY and CDR2 SVGAGI (reference sequence). The DNA for the CDR3 is TGTGCCAGCAGTGCTCAGGGGGGCCCTGGGGCAGATACGCAGTATTTT. Protein product: CASSAQGGPGADTQYF.

This clone was counted only a few times. The chain combines TRBV7-8 with TRBJ2-7; D is possibly TRBD2 (6 bases). There are 14 residues in the CDR3. Germline V gene lookup returns CDR1 SGHVS and CDR2 FQNEAQ. The V gene lost 7 bases and the J gene lost 0 bases, with 13 bases spanning the gap. The CDR3 is CASTAQDYSYEQYF. Written as DNA, the CDR3 is TGTGCCAGCACCGCCCAGGACTACTCCTACGAGCAGTACTTC. Complete variable domain (other parts from reference TRBV7-8 and TRBJ2-7): GAGVSQSPRYKVAKRGQDVALRCDPISGHVSLFWYQQALGQGPEFLTYFQNEAQLDKSGLPSDRFFAERPEGSVSTLKIQRTQQEDSAVYLCASTAQDYSYEQYFGPGTRLTVT.

The CDR3 region is CASRFAGRATYNEQFF. CDR3 DNA sequence: TGTGCAAGTCGGTTCGCTGGCAGGGCTACCTACAATGAGCAGTTCTTC. This chain connects TRBV12-2 to TRBJ2-1; the table assigns TRBD1, which was not confirmed against the DNA. TRBV12-2 is assigned pseudogene status. The CDR3 is made up of 16 amino acids.

V usage is TRBV18 and J usage is TRBJ2-3; 7 bases line up with TRBD2. With 0 bases clipped from V and 0 bases from J, the junction kept 3 bases outside the gene matches. The CDR3 loop spans 16 amino acids. CDR1 and CDR2 from the germline V gene are KGHSH and LQKENI. CDR3 sequence reads: CASSPPGGGSTDTQYF. The CDR3 coding sequence is TGTGCCAGCTCACCACCGGGCGGGGGAAGCACAGATACGCAGTATTTT.

The rearrangement joins TRBV6-1 to TRBJ1-3; TRBD1 might be the D (5 bases). Trimming cost V 0 bases and J 4 bases, with 16 bases left between them. The CDR3 is 17 amino acids. Looked up from germline, CDR1 is MNHNS and CDR2 is SASEGT. In DNA form, the CDR3 reads TGTGCCAGCAGTGAAGCTTGGGGCTTCCTCGGGGGAAACACCATATATTTT. As protein: CASSEAWGFLGGNTIYF.

J is TRBJ1-3 and V is TRBV13; no clear D gene. This CDR3 contains 16 residues. V was shortened by 5 bases and J by 1 base, with 15 bases between the two germline ends. Germline lookup yields CDR1 PRHDT and CDR2 FYEKMQ (reference sequence). CDR3 in DNA: TGTGCCAGCAGCACTCTCCCCCAAGTTTCTGGAAACACCATATATTTT. Its protein is CASSTLPQVSGNTIYF.

The chain combines TRBV19 with TRBJ1-1; D perhaps matches TRBD1 (6 bases). CDR1 and CDR2 from the germline V gene are LNHDA and SQIVND (reference sequence). The CDR3 is 14 residues long. Trimming removed 4 bases from V and 1 base from J, with 10 bases in between. The CDR3 reads CASSTRDKNTEAFF. The CDR3, as DNA: TGTGCCAGTAGTACCAGGGACAAGAACACTGAAGCTTTCTTT.

V and J are TRBV29-1 and TRBJ1-1; the match to TRBD1 covers 7 bases. CDR3 length: 12 residues. The germline V gene encodes CDR1 SQVTM and CDR2 ANQGSEA. V lost 7 bases to trimming and J lost 4 bases; unmatched junction nucleotides: 6. CDR3 sequence reads: CSASTGTTEAFF. DNA of the CDR3: TGCAGCGCTTCGACAGGGACCACTGAAGCTTTCTTT.

The chain links TRBV27 to TRBJ2-6; no reliable D call. The germline V gene has CDR1 MNHEY and CDR2 SMNVEV (reference sequence). This CDR3 comprises 18 residues. V gave up 5 bases and J gave up 0 bases, with 17 bases separating them. DNA for the CDR3: TGTGCCAGCAGTCCCCCTCGTGTTTCTAGCTCTGGGGCCAACGTCCTGACTTTC. It yields the protein CASSPPRVSSSGANVLTF.

The chain has TRBV11-3 and TRBJ2-5; D gene uncertain. V was trimmed by 3 bases and J by 4 bases, leaving 15 bases between them. The length of the CDR3 is 15 residues. Germline CDR1 is SGHNT and CDR2 is YENEEA. CDR3 region: CASSFSTHEGETQYF. For the CDR3, the DNA is TGTGCCAGCAGCTTCTCCACTCATGAAGGAGAGACCCAGTACTTC.

This clone was observed once. The chain couples TRBV2 to TRBJ1-1; TRBD1 aligns across 8 bases. The CDR3 totals 13 residues. V trimming: 7 bases; J trimming: 2 bases; junction bases outside the gene matches: 3. From germline, CDR1 is SNHLY and CDR2 FYNNEI. The CDR3 protein is CASMGTGNTEAFF. In DNA, the CDR3 is TGTGCCAGCATGGGGACAGGAAACACTGAAGCTTTCTTT.

The gene calls are TRBV18 and TRBJ1-1, with 10 bases that match TRBD1. The junction had 5 bases not matched to a gene; V was cut back by 0 bases and J by 4 bases. Per the germline V gene, CDR1 is KGHSH and CDR2 is LQKENI. There are 16 residues in the CDR3. This CDR3 reads CASSPPSGDRGTEAFF. CDR3 sequence (DNA): TGTGCCAGCTCACCACCCTCCGGGGACAGGGGCACTGAAGCTTTCTTT.

The gene calls are TRBV7-9 and TRBJ2-7; D may be TRBD1 or TRBD2 (5 bases each). The CDR3 is 14 residues long. Trimming removed 3 bases from V and 2 bases from J, with 11 bases in between. Germline V gene sequence: CDR1 SEHNR, CDR2 FQNEAQ (reference sequence). The CDR3 DNA sequence: TGTGCCAGCAGCTTCATGTCGGGGCCCTACGAGCAGTACTTC. Translating it yields CASSFMSGPYEQYF.

This chain connects TRBV18 to TRBJ1-5; D might be TRBD1 (6 bases). Trimming removed 5 bases at V and 5 bases at J, with 13 bases between. The CDR3 spans 14 residues. Per germline, CDR1 KGHSH and CDR2 LQKENI. CDR3: CASSSTGEDQPQHF. The CDR3 DNA is TGTGCCAGCTCATCGACAGGCGAGGATCAGCCCCAGCATTTT.

This chain uses TRBV4-1 with TRBJ1-4; TRBD1 aligns across 10 bases. The CDR3 contains 21 residues. Trimming cost V 4 bases and J 0 bases; bases outside gene matches: 17. Germline lookup yields CDR1 MGHRA and CDR2 YSYEKL. Here the CDR3 reads CASSPFPLRDRGGSTNEKLFF. The CDR3 DNA follows: TGCGCCAGCAGCCCCTTCCCACTCCGGGACAGGGGAGGCTCAACTAATGAAAAACTGTTTTTT.

CDR3 sequence (DNA): TGTGCCAGCAGCGGAAACAGGGGGCCGAAAACTGAAGCTTTCTTT. As protein: CASSGNRGPKTEAFF. The V call is TRBV9, the J call TRBJ1-1; TRBD1 matches 9 bases. There are 15 residues in the CDR3. Trimming removed 3 bases from V and 5 bases from J; junction bases left unmatched: 8. Per the germline V gene, CDR1 is SGDLS and CDR2 is YYNGEE. The complete variable domain, with remaining parts taken from reference TRBV9 and TRBJ1-1, reads DSGVTQTPKHLITATGQRVTLRCSPRSGDLSVYWYQQSLDQGLQFLIQYYNGEERAKGNILERFSAQQFPDLHSELNLSSLELGDSALYFCASSGNRGPKTEAFFGQGTRLTVV.

The chain joins TRBV6-5 to TRBJ2-1; 12 bases align to TRBD2. Per the germline V gene, CDR1 is MNHEY and CDR2 is SVGAGI. With V trimmed by 2 bases and J by 8 bases, 1 base remained unmatched. The CDR3 runs 14 residues. CDR3 protein: CASSYTSGRYEQFF. The CDR3 nucleotides read TGTGCCAGCAGTTACACTAGCGGGAGGTATGAGCAGTTCTTC.

The genes are TRBV4-3 and TRBJ2-2, with D perhaps being TRBD1 or TRBD2 (6 bases each). Trimming cost V 0 bases and J 5 bases, with 16 bases left between them. The CDR3 is 17 residues long. Looked up from germline, CDR1 is LGHNA and CDR2 is YSLEER. DNA of the CDR3: TGCGCCAGCAGCCAAGACGAGTGGCAGGGGAGGACCGGGGAGCTGTTTTTT. Translated: CASSQDEWQGRTGELFF.

The rearrangement links TRBV9 to TRBJ2-3; D not certain. This CDR3 region has 15 residues. The germline V gene has CDR1 SGDLS and CDR2 YYNGEE. V was cut by 1 base and J by 0 bases, with 9 bases left in between. Here the CDR3 DNA reads TGTGCCAGCAGCGTAATGGATACTAGCACAGATACGCAGTATTTT. Translated: CASSVMDTSTDTQYF.

This chain uses TRBV7-2 with TRBJ2-3, with 7 bases matching TRBD2. The germline CDR1 and CDR2 sequences are SGHTA and FQGNSA. The CDR3 has 16 amino acids. J gave up 2 bases and V 2 bases, and 7 bases lay outside the gene matches. CDR3 residues: CASSLRGEGNTDTQYF. The CDR3 region has the DNA TGTGCCAGCAGCTTACGGGGGGAGGGCAACACAGATACGCAGTATTTT.